The subject of this entry is one T cell receptor beta chain. Its antigen is unknown. The junction differs from germline at one of its ends, possibly a read error. This specimen belongs to a study of metastatic and nonmetastatic thyroid tumors. Study context: It was across blood and tumor or nodule tissue from malignant and benign thyroid patients that repertoires were compared.

Ahead of thyroid surgery, no patient had received treatment of any kind. Study-wide findings and caveats: Within blood and tumor, benign nodules reportedly had significantly lower TCR beta diversity than malignant thyroid tumors did.

The CDR3 spans 15 residues. Looked up from germline, CDR1 is SNHLY and CDR2 is FYNNEI. Study processing details: It was from CDR3 differences across clinicopathological groups that a distant-metastasis classifier for papillary thyroid cancer was built. TCRdb re-clonotyped the PCR reads through MiXCR. TCRdb's processing, not the authors' own work, is the source of the V and J calls. The sample holds 25,000 or so clones; about 26% are singletons and the top ten take around 5.5%. The sequencing sample was made of blood. V usage is TRBV2 and J usage is TRBJ2-2; possible D gene TRBD1, 6 bases. The sequence was collected from a female donor with papillary thyroid cancer or a benign thyroid nodule (not recorded which). Some clones in this sample may be carry-over from other donors' samples. The CDR3: CASSEQGMNTGELFF. CDR3 bases: TGTGCCAGTAGTGAACAGGGCATGAACACCGGGGAGCTGTTTTTT.